This T cell receptor beta chain was recovered during a study of cytomegalovirus exposure and HLA in healthy donors. General study points: V- and J-gene trimming of TCR beta was linked (in a later analysis) to a missense DCLRE1C variant. Investigators reported 150 to 200 TCR beta chains as tied to cytomegalovirus.

This clone was counted a few times. The antigen is unknown. Germline V gene sequence: CDR1 MDHEN, CDR2 SYDVKM. V lost 2 bases, J lost 3 bases, and 3 bases lay in between. This CDR3 has 12 amino acids. Vbeta (60) and Jbeta (13) primers were used in the PCR. The data were produced by immunoSEQ multiplex PCR, yet TCRdb's version contains in-frame clones alone and is incomplete. This sample carries about 140,000 clones, around four fifths of them seen once, and the ten largest clones take roughly 1.4%. This receptor was taken from a young man in good health and CMV-seropositive. Sequencing was performed on PBMCs. This chain links TRBV28 with TRBJ2-3, with D unresolved. CDR3 sequence reads: CASSLITDTQYF. CDR3 in DNA: TGTGCCAGCAGTTTAATAACAGATACGCAGTATTTT. Full variable domain (remainder filled in from reference TRBV28 and TRBJ2-3): DVKVTQSSRYLVKRTGEKVFLECVQDMDHENMFWYRQDPGLGLRLIYFSYDVKMKEKGDIPEGYSVSREKKERFSLILESASTNQTSMYLCASSLITDTQYFGPGTRLTVL.